The following is a T cell receptor (beta chain) sequence with its context. The sample originates from a study of blood T cell repertoires in COVID-19. Study as a whole: T cells, B-cell-depleted T cells, or PBMCs supplied cDNA or gDNA.

Measured with immunoSEQ multiplex PCR; TCRdb has only the in-frame clones, and not every one. The table has approximately 300,000 clones, 85% to 95% seen once. This CDR3 is 14 amino acids long. CDR1 is SGHAT and CDR2 is FQNNGV in the germline V gene. V dropped 1 base and J dropped 5 bases, with 11 bases sitting between them. The receptor comes from a woman aged 25 to 39 who had been exposed to COVID-19. Sequencing was done on a sample of PBMCs or T cells enriched from blood (not recorded which). This rearrangement joins TRBV11-2 to TRBJ1-2; D might be TRBD1 (5 bases). As DNA, the CDR3 is TGTGCCAGCAGCTTAGGAGGACGGGGGTATGGCTACACCTTC. Translation gives CASSLGGRGYGYTF.